These T cell receptor beta chains were read from a single sample in a study of OX40 agonist ivuxolimab in advanced cancers. Sequencing was performed with immunoSEQ multiplex PCR; in TCRdb, only in-frame clones are kept and a portion is missing. The sample holds fewer than 65,000 clones, almost 90% seen once. The sample in question was CD4+ or CD8+ T cells sorted from blood, obtained in a trial of the OX40 agonist ivuxolimab. The receptors shown here come from an adult with an advanced solid tumor such as melanoma, head and neck, liver or kidney cancer. The CDR3 runs from the conserved cysteine through the conserved F or W. Each record gives: clone size, J gene, V gene, D gene, CDR3 DNA, CDR3 protein. A D gene is named only where the DNA matches it firmly. Clone size appears in some rows only: once, few, many, or a class for an expanded clone.

few,TRBJ2-7,TRBV2,TRBD2,TGTGCCAGCAGTGGTAGCGGGAGTAAGTACGAGCAGTACTTC,CASSGSGSKYEQYF
-,TRBJ2-2,TRBV5-1,-,TGCGCCAGCAGCTTGTCCCGGGGCACCGGGGAGCTGTTTTTT,CASSLSRGTGELFF
-,TRBJ1-1,TRBV28,-,TGTGCCAGCAGTTTACTGGGGAACACTGAAGCTTTCTTT,CASSLLGNTEAFF
-,TRBJ1-1,TRBV9,-,TGTGCCAGCAGTGGACCGGCGTCTGAAGCTTTCTTT,CASSGPASEAFF
-,TRBJ2-3,TRBV6-6,-,TGTGCCAGCAGTTACTCCCCCGACGGTACGCAGTATTTT,CASSYSPDGTQYF
-,TRBJ2-5,TRBV2,-,TGTGCCAGCAGGGTGGAGACCCAGTACTTC,CASRVETQYF
-,TRBJ2-5,TRBV30,TRBD2,TGTGCCTCATACCCGGGGGGAGAGACCCAGTACTTC,CASYPGGETQYF
-,TRBJ2-6,TRBV6-5,-,TGTGCCAGTCAGTTGGGGGCCACTGGGGCCAACGTCCTGACTTTC,CASQLGATGANVLTF
-,TRBJ2-5,TRBV5-1,TRBD2,TGCGCCAGCAGCCCGGAGGGACTAGCGGTTGAGACCCAGTACTTC,CASSPEGLAVETQYF
-,TRBJ2-1,TRBV10-3,TRBD2,TGTGCCATCAGTGAGGGGGGACTAGCGGGTTCCGAGCAGTTCTTC,CAISEGGLAGSEQFF
-,TRBJ2-3,TRBV7-9,-,TGTGCCAGCAGCTTAGGGTCTAGCACAGATACGCAGTATTTT,CASSLGSSTDTQYF
-,TRBJ2-3,TRBV5-4,-,TGTGCCAGCAGGCCCGAGATTAGCACAGATACGCAGTATTTT,CASRPEISTDTQYF
-,TRBJ1-4,TRBV5-8,-,TGTGCCAGCAGCTTGTCGGGGGTTAATAATGAAAAACTGTTTTTT,CASSLSGVNNEKLFF
-,TRBJ1-4,TRBV6-1,-,TGTGCCAGCAGGTTCAGTGAAAAACTGTTTTTT,CASRFSEKLFF
once,TRBJ2-3,TRBV9,TRBD2,TGTGCCAGCAGCGTAGCGGGAGGGCCTCTAGATACGCAGTATTTT,CASSVAGGPLDTQYF
few,TRBJ2-5,TRBV2,-,TGTGCCAGCAGGACGGAGGGGACCCAGTACTTC,CASRTEGTQYF
once,TRBJ1-5,TRBV7-2,-,TGTGCCAGCAGCCCCTTACGGAGTCAGCCCCAGCATTTT,CASSPLRSQPQHF
-,TRBJ2-2,TRBV27,-,TGTGCCAGCAGTTTCTCAACAGGGAGGCTGGGGGGGGAGCTGTTTTTT,CASSFSTGRLGGELFF
-,TRBJ1-5,TRBV7-9,-,TGTGCCAGCAGCTTAGCGAGCCACCTAGGTCCGCCCCAGCATTTT,CASSLASHLGPPQHF
-,TRBJ2-5,TRBV2,-,TGTGCCAGCAGCGAAGAGACCCAGTACTTC,CASSEETQYF
-,TRBJ2-7,TRBV29-1,-,TGCAGCGTTGAGGTCAGACCCTACGAGCAGTACTTC,CSVEVRPYEQYF